This TCR beta chain was retrieved from a study of blood T cell repertoires in COVID-19. Study as a whole: Nucleic acid was either cDNA or gDNA, and it came from T cells, B-cell-depleted T cells, or PBMCs.

As processed by the authors: How many nucleated cells were present was estimated from reference gene primer amplification. This table comes from immunoSEQ multiplex PCR, and its TCRdb copy is limited to in-frame clones, with some not included. The DNA gave D and trimming, while V, J and clone size come from that table. The repertoire holds roughly 250,000 clones, approximately 90% seen once, with about 2.1% in the top ten. The CDR3 is 16 residues long. The ends were cut back, 1 base at V and 3 bases at J, with 15 bases in the middle. Germline CDR1 is SGHTA and CDR2 is FQGNSA. Living in under 30 US areas, the participants were between roughly 18 and 89 years of age.

This clonotype was sampled from a woman aged 40 to 50 with acute COVID-19. Sequences were obtained from PBMCs or T cells enriched from blood (not recorded which). The V and J genes are TRBV7-2 and TRBJ1-1; weak D call: TRBD1 (6 bases). For the CDR3, the DNA is TGTGCCAGCAGCTTAGTACCAGGGGTGAAACACACTGAAGCTTTCTTT. Translation: CASSLVPGVKHTEAFF.